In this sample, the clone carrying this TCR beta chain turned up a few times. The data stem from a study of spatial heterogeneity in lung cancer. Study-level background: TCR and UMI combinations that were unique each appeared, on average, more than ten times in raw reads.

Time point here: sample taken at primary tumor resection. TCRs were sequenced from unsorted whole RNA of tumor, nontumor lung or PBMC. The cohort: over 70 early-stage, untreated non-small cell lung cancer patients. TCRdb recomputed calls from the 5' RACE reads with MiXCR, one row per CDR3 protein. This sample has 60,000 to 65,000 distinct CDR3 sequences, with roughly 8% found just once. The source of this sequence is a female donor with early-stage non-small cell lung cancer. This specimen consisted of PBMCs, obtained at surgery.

CDR3 nucleotide sequence: TGTGCCAGCCGAGACGTTTCCTATAATTCACCCCTCCACTTT. Translated: CASRDVSYNSPLHF. The V and J genes are TRBV3-1 and TRBJ1-6; D ambiguous. The germline V and J ends were trimmed by 8 bases and 1 base, with 9 bases remaining between them. CDR1 and CDR2 from the germline V gene are LGHDT and YNNKEL (reference sequence). The CDR3 has 14 residues.